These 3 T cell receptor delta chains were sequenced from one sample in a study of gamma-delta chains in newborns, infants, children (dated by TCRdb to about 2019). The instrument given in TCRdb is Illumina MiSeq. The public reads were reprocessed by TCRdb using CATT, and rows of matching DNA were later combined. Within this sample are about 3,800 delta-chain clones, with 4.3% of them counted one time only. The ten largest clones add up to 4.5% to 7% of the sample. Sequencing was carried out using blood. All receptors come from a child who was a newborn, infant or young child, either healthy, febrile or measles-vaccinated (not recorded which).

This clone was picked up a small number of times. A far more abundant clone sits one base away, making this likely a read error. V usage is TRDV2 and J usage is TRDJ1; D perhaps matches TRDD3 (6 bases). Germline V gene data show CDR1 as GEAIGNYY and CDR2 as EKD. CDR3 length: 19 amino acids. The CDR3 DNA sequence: TGTGCCTGTGACACCGTCCCCCTCGGGCCCGGGATAAACACCGATGAACTCATCTTT. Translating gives CACDTVPLGPGINTDELIF.

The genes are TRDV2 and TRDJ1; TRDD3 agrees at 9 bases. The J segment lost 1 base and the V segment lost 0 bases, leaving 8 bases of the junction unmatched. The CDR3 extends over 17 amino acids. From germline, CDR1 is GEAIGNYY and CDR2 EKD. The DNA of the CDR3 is TGTGCCTGTGACACCCTGGGGGATTCGTCGGGCACCGATAAACTCATCTTT. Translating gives CACDTLGDSSGTDKLIF.

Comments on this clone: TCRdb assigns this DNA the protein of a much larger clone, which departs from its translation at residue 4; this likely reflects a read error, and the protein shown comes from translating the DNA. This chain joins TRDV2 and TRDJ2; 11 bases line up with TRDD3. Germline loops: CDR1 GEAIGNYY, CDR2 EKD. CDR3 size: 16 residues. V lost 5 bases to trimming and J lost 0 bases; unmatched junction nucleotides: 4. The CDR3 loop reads CACGTLGDTLTAQLFF. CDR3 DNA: TGTGCCTGTGGCACACTGGGGGATACTTTGACAGCACAACTCTTCTTT.